These 18 T cell receptor beta chains were all obtained from the same sample, sequenced in a study of blood T cell repertoires in COVID-19. The data were produced by immunoSEQ multiplex PCR, yet TCRdb's version contains in-frame clones alone and is incomplete. Among fewer than 60,000 clones listed, roughly 79% were seen once. Material for sequencing was peripheral blood. The receptors here all came from a man aged 60 to 75 with acute or convalescent COVID-19.

This chain connects TRBV29-1 to TRBJ1-1, with 10 bases that match TRBD1. V was clipped by 0 bases and J by 1 base; unmatched bases: 5. Germline V lookup: CDR1 SQVTM, CDR2 ANQGSEA. The CDR3 contains 16 residues. The CDR3 coding sequence is TGCAGCGTTGAAGATCTGGGACAGGGGAGGAACACTGAAGCTTTCTTT. Amino acids: CSVEDLGQGRNTEAFF.

The rearrangement links TRBV7-2 to TRBJ1-5, with D unclear. With 5 bases removed from V and 3 bases from J, the gap between germline ends came to 8 bases. The CDR3 is 13 residues long. Germline V lookup: CDR1 SGHTA, CDR2 FQGNSA. The CDR3 spells CASSPGYNQPQHF. The DNA of the CDR3 is TGTGCCAGCAGCCCGGGGTACAATCAGCCCCAGCATTTT.

This clone was seen a few times. V and J are TRBV7-2 and TRBJ1-2; D not resolved. The CDR3 sequence is 17 residues long. Between the trimmed V and J ends, which lost 4 bases and 4 bases, there was a span of 22 bases. From germline, CDR1 is SGHTA and CDR2 FQGNSA. DNA for the CDR3: TGTGCCAGCAGCTCTTTACTAAGGTCTAGCCACGGCTATGGCTACACCTTC. Translated: CASSSLLRSSHGYGYTF. The full variable domain, with the rest looked up from reference TRBV7-2 and TRBJ1-2, is GAGVSQSPSNKVTEKGKDVELRCDPISGHTALYWYRQSLGQGLEFLIYFQGNSAPDKSGLPSDRFSAERTGGSVSTLTIQRTQQEDSAVYLCASSSLLRSSHGYGYTFGSGTRLTVV.

This clone was observed a few times. This sequence joins TRBV7-8 and TRBJ2-1; the D gene is possibly TRBD1 (5 bases). Deletions cut 5 bases from V and 8 bases from J, with 19 bases between. Germline V CDR1 and CDR2: SGHVS, FQNEAQ. CDR3 length: 15 residues. Here the CDR3 DNA reads TGTGCCAGCAGCCAACAACCTTCAGGGATCGATGAGCAGTTCTTC. Translated: CASSQQPSGIDEQFF.

The genes are TRBV7-8 and TRBJ2-3; perhaps TRBD2 as D (5 bases). Trimming took off 2 bases at V and 6 bases at J, with 15 bases between the two ends. The CDR3 loop spans 15 amino acids. Per germline, CDR1 SGHVS and CDR2 FQNEAQ. CDR3 in DNA: TGTGCCAGCAGCTTACGGTCAGTGGGCGGGGATACGCAGTATTTT. Encoded protein: CASSLRSVGGDTQYF.

The chain combines TRBV7-9 with TRBJ1-2; D is unresolved. V lost 2 bases and J 4 bases, leaving 8 bases between the germline ends. Germline CDR1 and CDR2: SEHNR and FQNEAQ (reference sequence). This CDR3 is built from 13 residues. The CDR3 nucleotides are TGTGCCAGCAGCTTATCAGGATTCTATGGCTACACCTTC. Protein: CASSLSGFYGYTF.

The V call is TRBV7-2, the J call TRBJ2-1; 13 positions agree with TRBD2. From germline, CDR1 is SGHTA and CDR2 FQGNSA. The CDR3 is 19 amino acids. Trimming at V came to 1 base and at J to 9 bases, leaving 15 bases not matched to a gene. The CDR3 region is CASSLGPPTSGGSGSEQFF. The CDR3 nucleotides read TGTGCCAGCAGCTTAGGGCCCCCGACTAGCGGGGGGTCTGGTAGTGAGCAGTTCTTC.

This sequence joins TRBV5-1 and TRBJ2-5, with TRBD1 matching over 9 bases. The germline V gene has CDR1 SGHRS and CDR2 YFSETQ. The V segment lost 1 base and the J segment 4 bases; nucleotides outside the gene matches: 8. The CDR3 has 16 residues. In DNA form, the CDR3 reads TGCGCCAGCAGCTTGCTACCAACAGGGGGCGGAGAGACCCAGTACTTC. Its translation is CASSLLPTGGGETQYF.

This clone was recorded once. The V call is TRBV30, the J call TRBJ1-2; tentative D call: TRBD1 (5 bases). There are 12 residues in the CDR3. The V and J ends lost 4 bases and 4 bases respectively, with 10 bases between them. Germline-derived CDR1 and CDR2 are GTSNPN and SVGIG (reference sequence). The CDR3, as DNA: TGTGCCTGGAAAGGGGCAGCCTATGGCTACACCTTC. Protein sequence: CAWKGAAYGYTF.

The chain joins TRBV6-5 to TRBJ1-5, with 8 bases aligning to TRBD1. This CDR3 contains 15 residues. V gave up 6 bases and J gave up 7 bases; unmatched junction bases: 11. The germline V gene has CDR1 MNHEY and CDR2 SVGAGI. The CDR3 region is CASRAGTGLRQPQHF. CDR3 bases: TGTGCCAGCAGGGCAGGGACAGGACTACGCCAGCCCCAGCATTTT.

In nucleotides, the CDR3 is TGCGCCAGCAGCCAAGAAGGCGGGAAAGAAGGGACCCAGTACTTC. It encodes CASSQEGGKEGTQYF. V gene TRBV4-1 combines with J gene TRBJ2-5, with D maybe TRBD2 (6 bases). Trimming removed 0 bases at V and 7 bases at J, with 15 bases between. CDR1 is MGHRA, CDR2 YSYEKL, per germline. CDR3 length equals 15 residues.

This chain connects TRBV27 to TRBJ1-2; D gene uncertain. Trimming shortened V by 5 bases and J by 4 bases, and 11 bases separated the two germline ends. The CDR3 consists of 13 residues. In germline, CDR1 is MNHEY, CDR2 SMNVEV (reference sequence). CDR3 residues: CASSIHPGYGYTF. CDR3 DNA: TGTGCCAGCAGTATTCACCCAGGCTATGGCTACACCTTC.

The rearrangement uses TRBV7-2 and TRBJ2-1; TRBD2 agrees at 7 bases. The V gene end was trimmed by 5 bases and the J gene end by 3 bases; junction bases not matched to a gene: 7. Germline V CDR1 and CDR2: SGHTA, FQGNSA. The CDR3 length is 15 residues. CDR3 sequence: CASSPVGGGYNEQFF. In DNA form, the CDR3 reads TGTGCCAGCAGCCCAGTGGGCGGGGGCTACAATGAGCAGTTCTTC.

V gene TRBV7-2 combines with J gene TRBJ2-1, with TRBD2 matching over 8 bases. Germline CDR1 and CDR2: SGHTA and FQGNSA. Trimming removed 5 bases from V and 10 bases from J; junction bases left unmatched: 10. This CDR3 spans 14 amino acids. CDR3 residues: CASSAQNGGAEQFF. In DNA, the CDR3 is TGTGCCAGCAGCGCCCAGAACGGGGGGGCCGAGCAGTTCTTC.

V usage is TRBV28 and J usage is TRBJ1-3; weak D call: TRBD1 (6 bases). CDR3 length: 18 amino acids. Germline loops: CDR1 MDHEN, CDR2 SYDVKM. Trimming removed 1 base at V and 0 bases at J, with 16 bases between. This CDR3 is CASSLYFSGAPSGNTIYF. The CDR3 DNA reads as TGTGCCAGCAGTTTATATTTTTCAGGGGCGCCCTCTGGAAACACCATATATTTT.

The rearrangement uses TRBV10-3 and TRBJ2-7; D is perhaps TRBD1 (6 bases). Deletions cut 6 bases from V and 0 bases from J, with 15 bases between. CDR1 and CDR2 from the germline V gene are ENHRY and SYGVKD. The CDR3 loop spans 15 amino acids. CDR3 protein: CAIRAGGFSSYEQYF. The CDR3 DNA is TGTGCCATCAGGGCTGGGGGCTTTAGCTCCTACGAGCAGTACTTC.

The chain links TRBV29-1 to TRBJ1-5; TRBD1 might be the D (5 bases). The germline CDR1 and CDR2 sequences are SQVTM and ANQGSEA. V was pared by 4 bases and J by 4 bases, with 20 bases between. This CDR3 has 16 residues. CDR3 nucleotide sequence: TGCAGCGTTGGATGGGGGAATAGCGCGGGGAATCAGCCCCAGCATTTT. It is translated as CSVGWGNSAGNQPQHF.

In this sample, this clone turned up a few times. The chain links TRBV7-2 to TRBJ1-5; tentative D call: TRBD1 (6 bases). The V end lost 5 bases, the J end lost 4 bases, and 21 bases lay between the germline ends. This CDR3 spans 17 amino acids. Looked up from germline, CDR1 is SGHTA and CDR2 is FQGNSA. The CDR3 reads CASSQTRDNSRNQPQHF. The CDR3 DNA is TGTGCCAGCAGCCAGACCCGGGACAACTCGAGGAATCAGCCCCAGCATTTT. The full variable domain, its missing parts supplied by reference TRBV7-2 and TRBJ1-5, is GAGVSQSPSNKVTEKGKDVELRCDPISGHTALYWYRQSLGQGLEFLIYFQGNSAPDKSGLPSDRFSAERTGGSVSTLTIQRTQQEDSAVYLCASSQTRDNSRNQPQHFGDGTRLSIL.